Presented here are 28 T cell receptor beta chains from one specimen sequenced in a study of T cells in localized non-small cell lung cancer. TCRdb's table, derived via immunoSEQ multiplex PCR, lists solely in-frame clones and lacks some. The data hold about 2,600 clones, with about 40% observed a single time. Sequenced material: normal lung tissue next to the tumor, taken before any cancer treatment. Receptors originate from a woman aged 35 to 69 with stage II squamous cell lung carcinoma.

The chain carries TRBV18 and TRBJ1-5, with D possibly matching TRBD1 (6 bases). CDR3 length: 14 residues. Germline CDR1 KGHSH, CDR2 LQKENI. With 2 bases removed from V and 7 bases from J, the gap between germline ends came to 12 bases. CDR3 protein: CASSPGDIYQPQHF. The CDR3 region has the DNA TGTGCCAGCTCACCAGGGGACATTTACCAGCCCCAGCATTTT.

The chain has TRBV19 and TRBJ2-6, with D possibly TRBD1 on 6 matching bases. CDR1 is LNHDA, CDR2 SQIVND, per germline (reference sequence). The CDR3 has 16 amino acids. Trimming cost V 6 bases and J 0 bases, with 12 bases left between them. CDR3 amino acids: CASRPNRASGANVLTF. The DNA for the CDR3 is TGTGCCAGTAGACCAAACAGGGCCTCTGGGGCCAACGTCCTGACTTTC. Based on the CDR3 plus reference TRBV19 and TRBJ2-6, the full variable domain is DGGITQSPKYLFRKEGQNVTLSCEQNLNHDAMYWYRQDPGQGLRLIYYSQIVNDFQKGDIAEGYSVSREKKESFPLTVTSAQKNPTAFYLCASRPNRASGANVLTFGAGSRLTVL.

Comment on this clone: Compared with germline, one end of the junction differs, possibly owing to a read error. The chain couples TRBV19 to TRBJ1-2; D is undetermined. Germline lookup yields CDR1 LNHDA and CDR2 SQIVND (reference sequence). The CDR3 runs 12 residues. The CDR3 nucleotides read TGTGCCAGTAGTTTAGACCTGCGTGGCTACATCTTC. Translated: CASSLDLRGYIF.

The rearrangement links TRBV6-8 to TRBJ1-1; a weak D match, TRBD1 (6 bases). CDR1 is MNHGY, CDR2 SAAAGT, per germline. The CDR3 has 14 amino acids. V was shortened by 0 bases and J by 4 bases, with 9 bases between the two germline ends. In DNA, the CDR3 is TGTGCCAGCAGTTACTCGGGACACATCACTGAAGCTTTCTTT. Translation gives CASSYSGHITEAFF.

The chain employs TRBV18 and TRBJ2-1; D not certain. The V gene's germline CDR1 is KGHSH and CDR2 LQKENI. The CDR3 extends over 15 amino acids. Between the trimmed V and J ends, which lost 1 base and 5 bases, there was a span of 12 bases. The CDR3 loop is CASSPLGFGDNEQFF. In DNA form, the CDR3 reads TGTGCCAGCTCACCACTGGGTTTTGGGGACAATGAGCAGTTCTTC.

This chain links TRBV18 with TRBJ1-2; TRBD1 matches at 7 bases. CDR1 and CDR2 from the germline V gene are KGHSH and LQKENI. This CDR3 is built from 13 residues. V was pared by 3 bases and J by 5 bases, with 3 bases of the junction left unmatched. This CDR3 is CASSPGTEYGYTF. CDR3 nucleotide sequence: TGTGCCAGCTCACCTGGGACAGAATATGGCTACACCTTC.

This chain joins TRBV1 and TRBJ2-2. TRBV1 is flagged as a pseudogene. The CDR3 spans 14 residues. The CDR3 here is CASRLRGDTGELFF. CDR3 in DNA: TGCGCCAGCCGACTGAGGGGAGACACCGGGGAGCTGTTTTTT.

The gene calls are TRBV14 and TRBJ2-3; 7 bases match TRBD2. Germline V CDR1 and CDR2: SGHDN, FVKESK. The CDR3 loop spans 13 amino acids. V lost 4 bases, J lost 6 bases, and 4 bases stayed unmatched. CDR3 loop: CASSRAGADTQYF. CDR3 sequence (DNA): TGTGCCAGCAGCCGGGCGGGAGCCGATACGCAGTATTTT.

The chain links TRBV28 to TRBJ2-7; TRBD1 matches at 9 bases. V gave up 5 bases and J gave up 6 bases; unmatched junction bases: 14. The CDR3 contains 16 residues. Per the germline V gene, CDR1 is MDHEN and CDR2 is SYDVKM. The CDR3 loop is CASSPTATGQGSEQYF. CDR3 DNA sequence: TGTGCCAGCAGTCCCACAGCGACGGGACAGGGATCCGAGCAGTACTTC.

V gene TRBV14 combines with J gene TRBJ1-2; D is possibly TRBD1 (5 bases). The CDR3 spans 14 residues. The germline CDR1 and CDR2 sequences are SGHDN and FVKESK. V gave up 2 bases and J gave up 5 bases, with 12 bases separating them. The CDR3 sequence: CASSQYTPGYGYTF. The CDR3 DNA reads as TGTGCCAGCAGCCAATATACGCCAGGGTATGGCTACACCTTC.

This chain connects TRBV19 to TRBJ2-2; D is perhaps TRBD2 (5 bases). The CDR3 contains 14 residues. Germline loops: CDR1 LNHDA, CDR2 SQIVND (reference sequence). The V and J ends lost 3 bases and 7 bases respectively, with 12 bases between them. CDR3 region: CASSIDYGVGELFF. CDR3 DNA sequence: TGTGCCAGTAGTATCGACTACGGGGTCGGGGAGCTGTTTTTT.

This clone was picked up a small number of times. The chain combines TRBV6-8 with TRBJ1-3; D not certain. V lost 0 bases to trimming and J lost 0 bases, with 9 bases between them. This CDR3 is 16 amino acids long. Germline values: CDR1 MNHGY, CDR2 SAAAGT. This CDR3 is CASSYSGYHSGNTIYF. The CDR3 coding sequence is TGTGCCAGCAGTTACTCGGGCTATCACTCTGGAAACACCATATATTTT.

This clone was observed a few times. This rearrangement joins TRBV6-8 to TRBJ2-3, with 7 positions matching TRBD2. This CDR3 is built from 15 residues. The germline CDR1 and CDR2 sequences are MNHGY and SAAAGT. V shed 5 bases and J 0 bases; nucleotides not matched to a gene: 5. CDR3 bases: TGTGCCAGCAGTGCGGCGGGAGCGAGCACAGATACGCAGTATTTT. It translates to CASSAAGASTDTQYF.

This clone came up a few times. The genes are TRBV6-8 and TRBJ2-5; either TRBD1 or TRBD2 may fit D (6 bases each). Per the germline V gene, CDR1 is MNHGY and CDR2 is SAAAGT. The CDR3 sequence is 15 residues long. Trimming left V 2 bases short and J 5 bases short, with 15 bases between. In nucleotides, the CDR3 is TGTGCCAGCAGTTACGGGCAGGGGCGGGGTGAGACCCAGTACTTC. This gives the protein CASSYGQGRGETQYF.

The gene calls are TRBV9 and TRBJ2-1; 11 bases are a match to TRBD2. This CDR3 is 15 amino acids long. Germline trimming cut 3 bases from V and 10 bases from J; bases unmatched to any gene: 9. CDR1 SGDLS and CDR2 YYNGEE come from the germline V gene. The chain's CDR3 is CASSAGTSGQGEQFF. CDR3 sequence (DNA): TGTGCCAGCAGCGCCGGGACTAGCGGACAAGGGGAGCAGTTCTTC.

In its sample, this clone was seen a few times. The V and J genes are TRBV9 and TRBJ1-1, with D maybe TRBD1 (6 bases). V was clipped by 3 bases and J by 0 bases, with 12 bases between them. Germline values: CDR1 SGDLS, CDR2 YYNGEE. This CDR3 is 15 amino acids long. CDR3 sequence reads: CASSALGGMNTEAFF. The CDR3 coding sequence is TGTGCCAGCAGCGCTCTAGGGGGGATGAACACTGAAGCTTTCTTT.

This rearrangement joins TRBV19 to TRBJ2-2; 10 bases align to TRBD1. With V trimmed by 5 bases and J by 2 bases, 5 bases remained unmatched. CDR3 length: 16 residues. CDR1 is LNHDA, CDR2 SQIVND, per germline (reference sequence). In DNA form, the CDR3 reads TGTGCCAGTAGTCGTCGGACAGGGGGTAACACCGGGGAGCTGTTTTTT. Protein sequence: CASSRRTGGNTGELFF.

The chain carries TRBV11-3 and TRBJ1-1; D gene ambiguous. Trimming left V 5 bases short and J 4 bases short, with 17 bases between. The CDR3 has 15 amino acids. CDR1 and CDR2 from the germline V gene are SGHNT and YENEEA. CDR3 nucleotides: TGTGCCAGCAGCCAGGCGGCGACACGGGGCACTGAAGCTTTCTTT. As protein: CASSQAATRGTEAFF.

The J gene is TRBJ2-3, the V gene TRBV29-1; TRBD1 is a possible D gene (5 bases). Trimming pared 7 bases from V and 0 bases from J, leaving 8 bases between. The CDR3 consists of 12 residues. Germline CDR1 reads SQVTM; CDR2 reads ANQGSEA. DNA for the CDR3: TGCAGCGCCAGACAGAGCACAGATACGCAGTATTTT. Translated: CSARQSTDTQYF.

This clone was found a few times. This chain's CDR3 is CASSTGSVGQGTGELFF. DNA for the CDR3: TGTGCCAGCAGTACAGGGAGCGTTGGACAGGGCACCGGGGAGCTGTTTTTT. The V gene is TRBV28, the J gene TRBJ2-2; 8 bases line up with TRBD1. Germline CDR1 is MDHEN and CDR2 is SYDVKM. V shed 5 bases, J shed 4 bases, and the junction held 12 bases outside the gene matches. The CDR3 runs 17 residues.

This rearrangement joins TRBV29-1 to TRBJ2-5, with 11 bases fitting TRBD1. Germline CDR1 reads SQVTM; CDR2 reads ANQGSEA. The CDR3 consists of 13 residues. V was clipped by 6 bases and J by 5 bases; unmatched bases: 5. As DNA, the CDR3 is TGCAGCGTCACCGGGACAGGGGGTGAGACCCAGTACTTC. It translates to CSVTGTGGETQYF.

The V call is TRBV19, the J call TRBJ1-1; D perhaps matches TRBD1 (6 bases). The V and J ends lost 5 bases and 2 bases respectively, with 9 bases between them. Germline V gives CDR1 LNHDA, CDR2 SQIVND (reference sequence). CDR3 length: 13 amino acids. CDR3 coding DNA: TGTGCCAGTAGTGGGGGGCGAAACACTGAAGCTTTCTTT. Amino acids: CASSGGRNTEAFF.

This clone came up a few times. The CDR3 loop is CASLIDRGNYEQYF. In DNA form, the CDR3 reads TGTGCCAGCTTGATCGACAGGGGGAACTACGAGCAGTACTTC. The chain couples TRBV9 to TRBJ2-7; 9 nucleotides line up with TRBD1. Trimming took 7 bases from V and 3 from J; bases not matched to a gene: 8. Germline V CDR1 and CDR2: SGDLS, YYNGEE. CDR3 length equals 14 residues.

This clone was observed a handful of times. The chain recombines TRBV11-3 with TRBJ1-3; D remains unclear. Trimming shortened V by 0 bases and J by 0 bases, and 3 bases separated the two germline ends. This CDR3 contains 14 residues. From germline, CDR1 is SGHNT and CDR2 YENEEA. The DNA of the CDR3 is TGTGCCAGCAGCTTAGACTACTCTGGAAACACCATATATTTT. It encodes CASSLDYSGNTIYF.

The rearrangement uses TRBV19 and TRBJ2-1; 8 nucleotides match TRBD2. Germline V gene sequence: CDR1 LNHDA, CDR2 SQIVND (reference sequence). CDR3 length: 15 residues. V lost 3 bases, J lost 3 bases, and 4 bases stayed unmatched. As DNA, the CDR3 is TGTGCCAGTAGTATTCAAGGGACTAGCTACAATGAGCAGTTCTTC. It yields the protein CASSIQGTSYNEQFF.

The chain has TRBV28 and TRBJ1-5; a possible D gene is TRBD1 (6 bases). CDR1 and CDR2 (germline): MDHEN, SYDVKM. There are 14 residues in the CDR3. V gave up 5 bases and J gave up 15 bases, with 23 bases separating them. The CDR3 here is CASSPGGGLDRWHF. The CDR3 DNA follows: TGTGCCAGCAGTCCCGGAGGGGGGTTGGATCGGTGGCATTTT.

By frequency in the sample, this clone is medium-sized. The chain links TRBV11-3 to TRBJ1-1; D perhaps matches TRBD1 (6 bases). The V end was cut by 2 bases, the J end by 1 base, with 8 bases between. Germline values: CDR1 SGHNT, CDR2 YENEEA. This CDR3 is 14 amino acids long. Here the CDR3 reads CASSLRGGNTEAFF. The CDR3 DNA reads as TGTGCCAGCAGCTTAAGGGGGGGGAACACTGAAGCTTTCTTT. Combining the CDR3 with reference TRBV11-3 and TRBJ1-1 gives the whole variable domain EAGVVQSPRYKIIEKKQPVAFWCNPISGHNTLYWYLQNLGQGPELLIRYENEEAVDDSQLPKDRFSAERLKGVDSTLKIQPAELGDSAVYLCASSLRGGNTEAFFGQGTRLTVV.

The table lists this clone with a count of one. This chain uses TRBV28 with TRBJ1-3; no clear D gene. The germline CDR1 and CDR2 sequences are MDHEN and SYDVKM. Trimming left V 10 bases short and J 0 bases short, with 13 bases between. The length of the CDR3 is 14 residues. Written as DNA, the CDR3 is TGTGCCACCCACCTAGGGCGCTCTGGAAACACCATATATTTT. It yields the protein CATHLGRSGNTIYF.